This T cell receptor beta chain was profiled in a study of cytomegalovirus exposure and HLA in healthy donors. PCR employed 60 Vbeta and 13 Jbeta primers. Data came from immunoSEQ multiplex PCR; TCRdb stores just in-frame clones and leaves some out. This sample has 110,000 or so clones, with around 75% found just once. After removal of 0 bases from V and 6 bases from J, the junction contained 9 bases not matched to a gene. CDR1 and CDR2 from the germline V gene are SGHNT and YENEEA. This CDR3 region has 16 residues. The clonotype comes from a man between 35 and 55 years old in good health and CMV-seronegative. The chain couples TRBV11-3 to TRBJ2-7; 9 nucleotides align to TRBD2. The sequenced material came from PBMCs. Here the CDR3 reads CASSLDQVAGAGEQYF. In DNA, the CDR3 is TGTGCCAGCAGCTTAGATCAGGTAGCGGGGGCCGGCGAGCAGTACTTC.